Following are 2 T cell receptor beta chains from one sample sequenced in a study of T cell repertoires in cytomegalovirus infection. Their target antigens are unknown. TCRdb called the reads again in MiXCR, with one record for every CDR3 protein. The profile covers roughly 180,000 distinct CDR3 sequences, with less than 25% appearing a single time and 20% to 30% taken by the ten largest. The specimen comprised CD8+ T cells from cultured PBMCs, sampled from culture after CMV antigen stimulation. These TCRs come from a human donor in good health (CMV status not recorded). Some clones in this sample may be carry-over from other donors' samples.

V is TRBV7-9 and J is TRBJ1-4; D gene unclear. Germline V gene sequence: CDR1 SEHNR, CDR2 FQNEAQ (reference sequence). The CDR3 length is 14 residues. V dropped 4 bases and J dropped 3 bases, with 9 bases sitting between them. The CDR3 protein is CASSSVAPNEKLFF. For the CDR3, the DNA is TGTGCCAGCAGCTCGGTAGCACCTAATGAAAAACTGTTTTTT.

This chain's CDR3 is CASSLPWVGESVGKETQYF. The DNA for the CDR3 is TGTGCCAGCAGCTTACCCTGGGTGGGGGAGTCGGTCGGGAAAGAGACCCAGTACTTC. The rearrangement joins TRBV7-2 to TRBJ2-5; either TRBD1 or TRBD2 may supply D (5 bases each). This CDR3 contains 19 residues. Trimming pared 2 bases from V and 3 bases from J, leaving 25 bases between. The germline V gene encodes CDR1 SGHTA and CDR2 FQGNSA.